This T cell receptor (beta chain) comes out of a study of T cells in Graves' hyperthyroidism and ophthalmopathy. Patients aged 18 to 65 had newly diagnosed hyperthyroidism lasting under 2 months. The source material, RNA transcripts, was used to amplify TCR beta CDR3 regions. The HTBI set primed first-round TCR CDR3 RT-PCR. One entry per CDR3 protein results from TCRdb running MiXCR on the multiplex PCR reads. The sample has around 350,000 distinct CDR3 sequences, 20% to 25% seen once. Sequencing was done on a sample of blood. The sequence was obtained from a man aged 45-60 years with Graves' hyperthyroidism.

The CDR3 DNA follows: TGCGCCAGCAGCTTGGAGAGGGGGATCTACGAGCAGTACTTC. Its protein product is CASSLERGIYEQYF. The rearrangement joins TRBV5-1 to TRBJ2-7; possibly TRBD1 for D (6 bases). The germline CDR1 and CDR2 sequences are SGHRS and YFSETQ. V was clipped by 0 bases and J by 3 bases, with 10 bases between them. The CDR3 contains 14 residues.